This TCR beta chain was found in a study of CXCR3-negative and CXCR3-positive naive CD8 T cells. Findings and limits, study-wide: Naive CXCR3-positive cells had TRB CDR3s more hydrophobic than those of CXCR3-negative naive cells.

UMI-labeled TRB cDNA libraries were prepared by 5' RACE. TCRdb re-called the 5' RACE reads and gives one entry per CDR3 protein, without DNA. This table holds over 70,000 distinct CDR3 sequences. Turning to this clonotype: Antigen: not known.

The TCR originated in a human donor in good health. Some clones in this sample may be carry-over from other donors' samples. The sequenced material came from naive CXCR3+ CD8+ T cells from blood. The subset: CD45RO-CCR7+CD27+CD95- naive CD8+ T cells expressing CXCR3 (TNR3+).

This CDR3 reads CATSRDRWNKNIQYF. This chain joins TRBV15 and TRBJ2-4. CDR1 LNHNV and CDR2 YYDKDF come from the germline V gene (reference sequence). The CDR3 runs to 15 residues.